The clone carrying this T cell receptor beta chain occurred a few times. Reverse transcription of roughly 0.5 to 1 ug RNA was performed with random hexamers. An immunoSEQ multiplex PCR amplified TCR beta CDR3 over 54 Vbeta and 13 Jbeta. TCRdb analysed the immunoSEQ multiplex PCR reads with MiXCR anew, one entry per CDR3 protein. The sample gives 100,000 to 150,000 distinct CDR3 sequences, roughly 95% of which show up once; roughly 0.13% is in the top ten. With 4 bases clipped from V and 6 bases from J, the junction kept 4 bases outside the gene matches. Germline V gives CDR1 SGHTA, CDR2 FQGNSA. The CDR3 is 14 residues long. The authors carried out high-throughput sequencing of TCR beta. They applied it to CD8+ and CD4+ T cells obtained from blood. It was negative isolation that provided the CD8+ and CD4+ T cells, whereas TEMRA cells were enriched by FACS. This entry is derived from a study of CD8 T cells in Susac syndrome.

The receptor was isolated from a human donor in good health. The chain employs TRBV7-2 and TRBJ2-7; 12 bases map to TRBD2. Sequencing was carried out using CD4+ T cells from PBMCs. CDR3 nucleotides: TGTGCCAGCAGCTCTCTAGCGGGAGGGGGCGAGCAGTACTTC. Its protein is CASSSLAGGGEQYF.